Presented here are 15 T cell receptor beta chains from one specimen sequenced in a study of cytomegalovirus exposure and HLA in healthy donors. Primers for the PCR totalled 60 Vbeta and 13 Jbeta. Using immunoSEQ multiplex PCR, the repertoire was profiled, and TCRdb retains in-frame clones only, with some absent. The sample has about 80,000 clones; 62% are singletons. The sequenced material came from PBMCs. Source of these receptors: a male donor in good health and CMV-seropositive.

This chain connects TRBV6-5 to TRBJ1-4; TRBD1 aligns across 9 bases. Germline CDR1 reads MNHEY; CDR2 reads SVGAGI. V lost 8 bases, J lost 4 bases, and 2 bases stayed unmatched. The CDR3 loop spans 13 amino acids. For the CDR3, the DNA is TGTGCCAGCGCGGACAGGGGTAATGAAAAACTGTTTTTT. It encodes CASADRGNEKLFF.

The chain recombines TRBV10-3 with TRBJ1-5; 8 nucleotides agree with TRBD1. This CDR3 spans 14 amino acids. J lost 6 bases, V lost 3 bases, and 4 bases had no gene match. The germline V gene encodes CDR1 ENHRY and CDR2 SYGVKD. The CDR3 DNA sequence: TGTGCCATCAGTGACTTTGGACAGGGTCAGCCCCAGCATTTT. Its protein product is CAISDFGQGQPQHF.

The rearrangement joins TRBV6-1 to TRBJ1-2; weak D call: TRBD1 (5 bases). The length of the CDR3 is 13 residues. Trimming left V 3 bases short and J 13 bases short, with 18 bases between. Germline V gives CDR1 MNHNS, CDR2 SASEGT. The CDR3 is CASSDRTRNPATF. Here the CDR3 DNA reads TGTGCCAGCAGTGATAGGACAAGGAACCCCGCCACCTTC.

The chain is built from TRBV30 and TRBJ1-2; D is possibly TRBD1 (6 bases). V was cut by 3 bases and J by 8 bases, with 13 bases left in between. The CDR3 contains 12 residues. The V gene's germline CDR1 is GTSNPN and CDR2 SVGIG (reference sequence). CDR3 region: CAWRIQGAGYTF. In nucleotides, the CDR3 is TGTGCCTGGAGGATACAGGGAGCGGGCTACACCTTC.

This clone turned up a few times. This chain connects TRBV7-3 to TRBJ2-2; 12 nucleotides match TRBD2. CDR1 is SGHTA, CDR2 FQGTGA, per germline. The junction had 18 bases not matched to a gene; V was cut back by 5 bases and J by 5 bases. The CDR3 contains 20 residues. The CDR3 loop reads CASSPTRATSGRMVTGELFF. DNA for the CDR3: TGTGCCAGCAGCCCCACACGTGCGACTAGCGGGAGAATGGTAACCGGGGAGCTGTTTTTT.

The chain couples TRBV6-1 to TRBJ2-7, with D perhaps matching TRBD1 (6 bases). The CDR3 runs 13 residues. Germline V lookup: CDR1 MNHNS, CDR2 SASEGT. V lost 5 bases, J lost 0 bases, and 8 bases lay in between. DNA of the CDR3: TGTGCCAGCAGTAACAGGGACTCCTACGAGCAGTACTTC. Its translation is CASSNRDSYEQYF.

This sequence joins TRBV2 and TRBJ1-3; maybe TRBD1 (5 bases). Germline CDR1 SNHLY, CDR2 FYNNEI. The CDR3 totals 14 residues. V shed 7 bases and J shed 7 bases, with 17 bases lying between them. CDR3 protein: CASNGQSSANTIYF. CDR3 nucleotides: TGTGCCAGCAATGGACAAAGCTCGGCCAACACCATATATTTT.

In its sample, this clone was seen a few times. The chain links TRBV2 to TRBJ1-5; 7 bases are shared with TRBD1. The CDR3 covers 14 residues. V lost 7 bases, J lost 4 bases, and 7 bases stayed unmatched. CDR1 and CDR2 (germline): SNHLY, FYNNEI. The CDR3: CASTPQGRNQPQHF. CDR3 coding DNA: TGTGCCAGCACACCACAGGGGCGGAATCAGCCCCAGCATTTT.

The J gene is TRBJ1-5, the V gene TRBV19; 10 bases match TRBD1. The V gene's germline CDR1 is LNHDA and CDR2 SQIVND (reference sequence). J gave up 7 bases and V 4 bases, and 4 bases lay outside the gene matches. The CDR3 is made up of 14 amino acids. The CDR3 nucleotides read TGTGCCAGTAGTACGCCGGGACAGGGGCAGCCCCAGCATTTT. It encodes CASSTPGQGQPQHF.

The chain links TRBV18 to TRBJ2-1; D is ambiguous. Trimming took off 1 base at V and 9 bases at J, with 13 bases between the two ends. Germline V gives CDR1 KGHSH, CDR2 LQKENI. The CDR3 has 14 amino acids. CDR3 sequence: CASSPQYELSEQFF. The DNA for the CDR3 is TGTGCCAGCTCACCACAGTATGAGCTTTCTGAGCAGTTCTTC.

The chain combines TRBV5-1 with TRBJ2-7, with D perhaps TRBD2 (6 bases). This CDR3 contains 16 residues. V was cut by 2 bases and J by 0 bases, with 15 bases left in between. Germline CDR1 reads SGHRS; CDR2 reads YFSETQ. The DNA of the CDR3 is TGCGCCAGCAGCTTTGGGCAGGGAGGTAGCTCCTACGAGCAGTACTTC. This gives the protein CASSFGQGGSSYEQYF.

This clone appeared a few times. The chain combines TRBV27 with TRBJ1-1; perhaps TRBD1 as D (5 bases). Trimming pared 6 bases from V and 1 base from J, leaving 15 bases between. This CDR3 comprises 15 residues. Germline CDR1 and CDR2: MNHEY and SMNVEV (reference sequence). CDR3 coding DNA: TGTGCCAGCAGCTCGGTCACCCAGGGGAACACTGAAGCTTTCTTT. Translation: CASSSVTQGNTEAFF.

The chain couples TRBV4-1 to TRBJ1-1; 7 nucleotides line up with TRBD1. The V gene's germline CDR1 is MGHRA and CDR2 YSYEKL. The ends lost 0 bases at V and 7 bases at J; junction bases unmatched: 5. The CDR3 sequence is 14 residues long. CDR3 sequence (DNA): TGCGCCAGCAGCCAAGATAGAGGGACAGATGAAGCTTTCTTT. Amino acid sequence: CASSQDRGTDEAFF.

The chain employs TRBV6-6 and TRBJ2-7; TRBD1 aligns across 9 bases. CDR1 is MNHNY, CDR2 SVGAGI, per germline (reference sequence). The J segment lost 2 bases and the V segment lost 2 bases, leaving 7 bases of the junction unmatched. The CDR3 covers 16 residues. CDR3 sequence (DNA): TGTGCCAGCAGTTACCCTCAGAGACAGGGGGCCTACGAGCAGTACTTC. It yields the protein CASSYPQRQGAYEQYF.

This clone was found once. This chain joins TRBV11-2 and TRBJ2-1; 10 positions match TRBD2. V shed 6 bases and J 3 bases; nucleotides not matched to a gene: 8. Germline V gene lookup returns CDR1 SGHAT and CDR2 FQNNGV. The CDR3 has 16 amino acids. This CDR3 is CASSTLRTSGYNEQFF. The CDR3 region has the DNA TGTGCCAGCAGTACCCTAAGGACTAGCGGCTACAATGAGCAGTTCTTC.